Below are 26 T cell receptor beta chains sequenced from a single sample in a study of blood T cell repertoires in COVID-19. This table comes from immunoSEQ multiplex PCR, and its TCRdb copy is limited to in-frame clones, with some not included. The table lists about 300,000 clones, 83% of them singletons. Input material: peripheral blood. The receptors here all came from a woman aged 50 to 60 with acute or convalescent COVID-19.

The chain joins TRBV30 to TRBJ2-7; D not resolved. This CDR3 is 14 amino acids long. Trimming left V 3 bases short and J 5 bases short, with 17 bases between. Germline CDR1 GTSNPN, CDR2 SVGIG (reference sequence). This CDR3 is CAWRISSFLDEQYF. Written as DNA, the CDR3 is TGTGCCTGGAGGATCAGCAGCTTCCTAGACGAGCAGTACTTC.

This clone was recorded only once. The rearrangement joins TRBV23-1 to TRBJ2-3; the D gene is possibly TRBD2 (5 bases). TRBV23-1 is an open reading frame whose function is uncertain. The CDR3 is 17 residues long. With 2 bases removed from V and 3 bases from J, the gap between germline ends came to 18 bases. The chain's CDR3 is CASSQPSGVSWTDTQYF. In DNA, the CDR3 is TGCGCCAGCAGTCAACCATCCGGGGTGAGCTGGACAGATACGCAGTATTTT.

The gene calls are TRBV7-2 and TRBJ1-1, with D maybe TRBD1 (5 bases). CDR1 is SGHTA and CDR2 is FQGNSA in the germline V gene. V was clipped by 3 bases and J by 9 bases, with 14 bases between them. The CDR3 sequence is 13 residues long. CDR3 sequence: CASSFAQQEKAFF. In nucleotides, the CDR3 is TGTGCCAGCAGCTTCGCTCAACAGGAGAAAGCTTTCTTT.

This clone appeared once. J is TRBJ2-7 and V is TRBV28; 8 nucleotides agree with TRBD1. V lost 8 bases to trimming and J lost 6 bases; unmatched junction nucleotides: 3. The CDR3 sequence is 11 residues long. Germline V gene sequence: CDR1 MDHEN, CDR2 SYDVKM. CDR3 loop: CASSDRGEQYV. Written as DNA, the CDR3 is TGTGCCAGCTCTGACAGGGGCGAGCAGTACGTC.

The rearrangement links TRBV3-1 (or the pseudogene TRBV3-2) to TRBJ1-2; TRBD1 might be the D (6 bases). Germline-derived CDR1 and CDR2 are LGHDT and YNNKEL (reference sequence). The CDR3 sequence is 12 residues long. V was clipped by 4 bases and J by 7 bases, with 10 bases between them. CDR3 bases: TGTGCCAGCAGCCCCGGGGGGGCTGGCTACACCTTC. Residues: CASSPGGAGYTF.

The CDR3 sequence is CASSLVSGNTEAFF. DNA of the CDR3: TGTGCCAGCAGCTTGGTCTCGGGGAACACTGAAGCTTTCTTT. V and J are TRBV5-4 and TRBJ1-1, with D uncertain. This CDR3 region has 14 residues. CDR1 and CDR2 (germline): SGHNT, YYREEE (reference sequence). Trimming left V 0 bases short and J 1 base short, with 7 bases between.

The chain joins TRBV6-5 to TRBJ2-1; TRBD1 aligns across 10 bases. CDR3 length: 15 residues. V shed 5 bases and J 8 bases; nucleotides not matched to a gene: 9. Germline CDR1 is MNHEY and CDR2 is SVGAGI. CDR3 sequence (DNA): TGTGCCAGCAGTACCGACAGGGGGCTATCGGATGAGCAGTTCTTC. This gives the protein CASSTDRGLSDEQFF.

This clone was counted between two and nine times. The rearrangement joins TRBV7-9 to TRBJ2-2; D perhaps matches TRBD1 (6 bases). Germline CDR1 SEHNR, CDR2 FQNEAQ (reference sequence). The CDR3 length is 12 residues. Trimming took 6 bases from V and 9 from J, leaving 11 bases between them. Written as DNA, the CDR3 is TGTGCCAGCAGTCTACAGGGCTGGGAGCTGTTTTTT. Translation: CASSLQGWELFF.

This clone was recorded once. This sequence joins TRBV29-1 and TRBJ1-1; TRBD1 aligns across 8 bases. The CDR3 runs 17 residues. Trimming took 3 bases from V and 4 from J; bases not matched to a gene: 16. CDR1 SQVTM and CDR2 ANQGSEA come from the germline V gene. The CDR3 DNA follows: TGCAGCGTTGACTCTACGTGGACAGGGCGGTCCGCCACTGAAGCTTTCTTT. This codes for CSVDSTWTGRSATEAFF.

V is TRBV4-1 and J is TRBJ1-2, with 11 bases lining up with TRBD1. This CDR3 is 15 amino acids long. Germline trimming cut 4 bases from V and 5 bases from J; bases unmatched to any gene: 6. In germline, CDR1 is MGHRA, CDR2 YSYEKL. The CDR3 loop reads CASSRGGTGGYGYTF. CDR3 sequence (DNA): TGCGCCAGCAGCCGGGGAGGGACAGGGGGATATGGCTACACCTTC.

This clone was recorded once. The chain has TRBV6-5 and TRBJ2-7, with 13 bases lining up with TRBD2. Germline V CDR1 and CDR2: MNHEY, SVGAGI. The CDR3 runs 13 residues. Losses at the gene ends were 6 bases for V and 7 bases for J; bases not matched to a gene: 3. The CDR3 DNA sequence: TGTGCCAGCAGACTAGCGGGGGGGCGAGAGCAGTACGTC. Translating gives CASRLAGGREQYV.

The gene calls are TRBV30 and TRBJ1-5, with D possibly TRBD1 on 5 matching bases. Trimming took 1 base from V and 4 from J, leaving 8 bases between them. CDR1 and CDR2 (germline): GTSNPN, SVGIG (reference sequence). This CDR3 is built from 13 residues. The CDR3 sequence is CAWSATGNQPQHF. The DNA for the CDR3 is TGTGCCTGGAGTGCCACAGGTAATCAGCCCCAGCATTTT.

The chain carries TRBV30 and TRBJ1-2, with a tentative D call TRBD1 (5 bases). Trimming removed 7 bases from V and 8 bases from J, with 11 bases in between. The CDR3 covers 10 residues. Per the germline V gene, CDR1 is GTSNPN and CDR2 is SVGIG (reference sequence). CDR3 sequence (DNA): TGTGCCTCAGGACGGGGGGGCTACACCTTC. Its protein product is CASGRGGYTF.

The rearrangement joins TRBV6-5 to TRBJ1-6; 8 positions agree with TRBD1. CDR3 length: 15 amino acids. Per germline, CDR1 MNHEY and CDR2 SVGAGI. J gave up 6 bases and V 10 bases, and 11 bases lay outside the gene matches. The DNA of the CDR3 is TGTGCCACCTTGAACCTTGGACAGGGTAATTCACCCCTCCACTTT. Amino acid sequence: CATLNLGQGNSPLHF.

This chain uses TRBV6-4 with TRBJ2-2, with D perhaps matching TRBD2 (6 bases). This CDR3 is 12 amino acids long. Looked up from germline, CDR1 is MRHNA and CDR2 is SNTAGT. Trimming removed 6 bases from V and 7 bases from J, with 9 bases in between. CDR3 sequence reads: CASRGLNGELFF. The CDR3, as DNA: TGTGCCAGCAGGGGACTTAACGGGGAGCTGTTTTTT.

V and J are TRBV12-5 and TRBJ1-1; TRBD1 is a possible D gene (6 bases). Germline V gene sequence: CDR1 LGHNT, CDR2 FRNRAP. With 5 bases removed from V and 1 base from J, the gap between germline ends came to 14 bases. The CDR3 sequence is 15 residues long. The CDR3 coding sequence is TGTGCTAGTGGTCGAACGGGACACGAGAACACTGAAGCTTTCTTT. The encoded protein is CASGRTGHENTEAFF.

The chain carries TRBV27 and TRBJ2-3; TRBD2 matches 9 bases. The CDR3 covers 15 residues. Germline V lookup: CDR1 MNHEY, CDR2 SMNVEV (reference sequence). V was clipped by 3 bases and J by 6 bases; unmatched bases: 7. CDR3 coding DNA: TGTGCCAGCAGTTTGAGTAGCGGGAGTTGGGATACGCAGTATTTT. It encodes CASSLSSGSWDTQYF.

The chain combines TRBV5-1 with TRBJ2-2; no clear D gene. The germline V gene has CDR1 SGHRS and CDR2 YFSETQ. With 3 bases removed from V and 3 bases from J, the gap between germline ends came to 15 bases. The CDR3 runs to 16 residues. In DNA, the CDR3 is TGCGCCAGCAGCTCCCTGAGCTTACGCGACACCGGGGAGCTGTTTTTT. Amino acids: CASSSLSLRDTGELFF. Supplemented by reference TRBV5-1 and TRBJ2-2, the full variable domain reads KAGVTQTPRYLIKTRGQQVTLSCSPISGHRSVSWYQQTPGQGLQFLFEYFSETQRNKGNFPGRFSGRQFSNSRSEMNVSTLELGDSALYLCASSSLSLRDTGELFFGEGSRLTVL.

This clone was counted a few times. The chain is built from TRBV27 and TRBJ2-7, with 10 bases fitting TRBD1. CDR1 and CDR2 from the germline V gene are MNHEY and SMNVEV (reference sequence). The CDR3 length is 16 residues. The V and J ends lost 3 bases and 4 bases, in that order; junction bases with no gene match: 9. The DNA of the CDR3 is TGTGCCAGCAGTTTTCGTCCCGGGACAGGGGCATACGAGCAGTACTTC. The encoded protein is CASSFRPGTGAYEQYF.

The rearrangement joins TRBV19 to TRBJ2-3; D is possibly TRBD2 (5 bases). CDR3 length: 15 residues. CDR1 is LNHDA and CDR2 is SQIVND in the germline V gene (reference sequence). V shed 1 base and J shed 3 bases, with 11 bases lying between them. CDR3 in amino acids: CASSIAPRGTDTQYF. CDR3 coding DNA: TGTGCCAGTAGTATAGCCCCCCGGGGAACAGATACGCAGTATTTT.

This chain joins TRBV4-2 and TRBJ1-1, with TRBD1 as a possible D gene (5 bases). CDR1 and CDR2 from the germline V gene are LGHNA and YNFKEQ. Trimming removed 2 bases at V and 6 bases at J, with 13 bases between. This CDR3 has 14 amino acids. The CDR3 reads CASSQSNDRAEAFF. CDR3 DNA sequence: TGTGCCAGCAGCCAATCCAACGACAGAGCTGAAGCTTTCTTT.

The chain is built from TRBV5-1 and TRBJ2-1, with TRBD2 as a possible D gene (5 bases). CDR1 and CDR2 from the germline V gene are SGHRS and YFSETQ. The CDR3 is 16 amino acids. Trimming removed 5 bases at V and 6 bases at J, with 21 bases between. CDR3 in DNA: TGCGCCAGCAGTCCGGCCTCGTTTAGCGATTTCAATGAGCAGTTCTTC. Translation gives CASSPASFSDFNEQFF.

The gene calls are TRBV11-2 and TRBJ2-5; tentative D call: TRBD2 (6 bases). The germline V gene has CDR1 SGHAT and CDR2 FQNNGV. V lost 4 bases, J lost 9 bases, and 9 bases lay in between. The CDR3 spans 11 residues. CDR3 sequence (DNA): TGTGCCAGCAGCTCCTCGGGGGCCCAGTACTTC. It specifies CASSSSGAQYF.

This rearrangement joins TRBV19 to TRBJ1-2; 7 nucleotides match TRBD1. V trimming: 6 bases; J trimming: 2 bases; junction bases outside the gene matches: 6. The V gene's germline CDR1 is LNHDA and CDR2 SQIVND (reference sequence). CDR3 length: 14 amino acids. The CDR3 is CASRSRDSNYGYTF. CDR3 nucleotide sequence: TGTGCCAGTAGGAGCCGGGACAGCAACTATGGCTACACCTTC.

This clone has only one observation. V and J are TRBV2 and TRBJ1-1; tentatively, D is TRBD1 (6 bases). The V gene lost 4 bases and the J gene lost 6 bases, with 12 bases spanning the gap. Looked up from germline, CDR1 is SNHLY and CDR2 is FYNNEI. The CDR3 sequence is 13 residues long. DNA of the CDR3: TGTGCCAGCAGTGTGGAGGGGGGGGCTGAAGCTTTCTTT. The encoded protein is CASSVEGGAEAFF.

In its sample, this clone was seen many times. The gene calls are TRBV9 and TRBJ2-7; TRBD2 might be the D (6 bases). Germline values: CDR1 SGDLS, CDR2 YYNGEE. This CDR3 is built from 13 residues. Between the trimmed V and J ends, which lost 7 bases and 3 bases, there was a span of 14 bases. The CDR3 DNA follows: TGTGCCAGCGGAAAAACGGAGGGCTACGAGCAGTACTTC. This encodes CASGKTEGYEQYF.